Described below is a single T cell receptor beta chain sequence and its context. Its specificity is unknown. Lacking the conserved final phenylalanine or tryptophan, this CDR3 likely reflects a read error. This entry is derived from a study of T cells in Graves' hyperthyroidism and ophthalmopathy. In the study overall: Peripheral blood was secured at the point of initial diagnosis, before any treatment. Points from the study as a whole: Most clonotypes that expanded in the thyroid above 0.001 also showed up in blood.

CDR1 is LNHDA and CDR2 is SQIVND in the germline V gene (reference sequence). The CDR3 loop spans 13 amino acids. V lost 8 bases to trimming and J lost 2 bases; unmatched junction nucleotides: 5. TCR beta CDR3 regions were amplified from RNA transcripts. TCR CDR3 underwent first-round RT-PCR with the HTBI primer set. MiXCR, run by TCRdb on the multiplex PCR reads, gives a single entry per CDR3 protein. The table has about 380,000 distinct CDR3 sequences, roughly 14% seen once. Patients aged 18 to 65 had newly diagnosed hyperthyroidism lasting under 2 months. Pregnant or lactating patients were excluded, as were those with uncontrolled infection or other autoimmune disease.

This receptor was taken from a woman aged 55-70 years with Graves' hyperthyroidism. The V and J genes are TRBV19 and TRBJ1-2, with 7 bases fitting TRBD1. The sample was blood. CDR3 in amino acids: CASVPGQNYGYTL. CDR3 nucleotides: TGTGCCAGTGTCCCGGGACAGAACTATGGCTACACCCTC.